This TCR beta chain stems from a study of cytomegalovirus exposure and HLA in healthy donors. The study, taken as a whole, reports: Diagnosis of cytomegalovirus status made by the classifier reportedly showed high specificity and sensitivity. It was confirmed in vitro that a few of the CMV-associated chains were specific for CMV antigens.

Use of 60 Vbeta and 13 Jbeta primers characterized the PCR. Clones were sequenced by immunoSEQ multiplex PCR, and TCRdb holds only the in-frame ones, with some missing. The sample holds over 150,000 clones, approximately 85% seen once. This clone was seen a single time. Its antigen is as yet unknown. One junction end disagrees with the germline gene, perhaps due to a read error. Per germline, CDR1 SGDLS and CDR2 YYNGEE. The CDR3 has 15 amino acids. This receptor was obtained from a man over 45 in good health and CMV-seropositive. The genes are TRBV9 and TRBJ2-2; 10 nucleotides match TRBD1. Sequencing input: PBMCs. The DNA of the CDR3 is TGTGCCGGCAGCGGGGGACAGGGGATGGCCGGGGAGCTGTTTTTT. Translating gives CAGSGGQGMAGELFF. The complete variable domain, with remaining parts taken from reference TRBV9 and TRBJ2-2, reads DSGVTQTPKHLITATGQRVTLRCSPRSGDLSVYWYQQSLDQGLQFLIQYYNGEERAKGNILERFSAQQFPDLHSELNLSSLELGDSALYFCAGSGGQGMAGELFFGEGSRLTVL.